The clone carrying this T cell receptor beta chain was counted between two and nine times. Its antigen is unidentified. V lost 3 bases, J lost 3 bases, and 7 bases stayed unmatched. The CDR3 length is 17 residues. Germline CDR1 SGDLS, CDR2 YYNGEE. The data belong to a study of post-analysis software for immune sequencing data. As for the study in general: Patients had relapsing-remitting, secondary progressive or progressive-relapsing multiple sclerosis; some lacked subtype.

Researchers reported that TCR beta cDNA libraries carried unique molecular identifiers. MiXCR was run by TCRdb on the PCR reads, yielding one entry per CDR3 protein. The repertoire holds about 810,000 distinct CDR3 sequences, with 53% as singletons. Study-level points and caveats: The F measure placed samples prepared in the same batch into strongly shared clusters. TRBV5-6, TRBV5-1 and TRBV20-1 belonged to a set of roughly 5 TRBV segments that were more frequent in patients than controls.

The receptor was isolated from a girl aged 10-17 years with multiple sclerosis. The rearrangement links TRBV9 to TRBJ2-1; TRBD2 matches at 12 bases. Sequences were obtained from blood. The CDR3 DNA follows: TGTGCCAGCAGCGCCTTACTAGCGGGGGGCCACTACAATGAGCAGTTCTTC. It codes for CASSALLAGGHYNEQFF.